The 31 T cell receptor beta chains presented below share a single source sample, sequenced in a study of blood T cell repertoires in COVID-19. Only in-frame clones appear in the TCRdb table, and some are missing; sequencing was by immunoSEQ multiplex PCR. There are tens of thousands of clones in the sample; 80% to 90% occur only once, and roughly 1.2% lies in the top ten. The specimen was PBMCs or T cells enriched from blood (not recorded which). Every receptor here comes from a woman between 50 and 59 years old with acute COVID-19.

The rearrangement joins TRBV6-2 or TRBV6-3 to TRBJ2-5; D is possibly TRBD1 (5 bases). Germline V gives CDR1 MNHEY, CDR2 SVGEGT. Trimming left V 2 bases short and J 5 bases short, with 9 bases between. The CDR3 length is 13 residues. The CDR3: CASSYQGLETQYF. The DNA for the CDR3 is TGTGCCAGCAGTTACCAGGGATTGGAGACCCAGTACTTC.

V and J are TRBV4-3 and TRBJ2-5, with TRBD2 identical over 8 bases. CDR1 is LGHNA and CDR2 is YSLEER in the germline V gene. Trimming removed 2 bases from V and 1 base from J; junction bases left unmatched: 9. This CDR3 has 17 amino acids. This chain's CDR3 is CASSQSYLAGLQETQYF. CDR3 DNA sequence: TGCGCCAGCAGCCAAAGTTATCTAGCGGGCCTCCAAGAGACCCAGTACTTC.

The chain is built from TRBV4-1 and TRBJ1-1, with no clear D. V shed 3 bases and J shed 6 bases, with 11 bases lying between them. The CDR3 contains 13 residues. The germline V gene has CDR1 MGHRA and CDR2 YSYEKL. Here the CDR3 reads CASSQGPTSEAFF. The CDR3 DNA sequence: TGCGCCAGCAGCCAGGGCCCAACCTCTGAAGCTTTCTTT.

The genes are TRBV5-1 and TRBJ2-1; 7 nucleotides align to TRBD1. CDR3 size: 14 residues. V shed 0 bases, J shed 6 bases, and the junction held 3 bases outside the gene matches. CDR1 is SGHRS and CDR2 is YFSETQ in the germline V gene. As DNA, the CDR3 is TGCGCCAGCAGCTTGGAGGGACAGACCAATGAGCAGTTCTTC. Translating it yields CASSLEGQTNEQFF.

This clone showed up just a few times. The gene calls are TRBV5-1 and TRBJ1-1, with 8 bases fitting TRBD1. The V segment lost 5 bases and the J segment 2 bases; nucleotides outside the gene matches: 8. This CDR3 spans 15 amino acids. Germline-derived CDR1 and CDR2 are SGHRS and YFSETQ. The chain's CDR3 is CASSPSTGANTEAFF. The CDR3 DNA is TGCGCCAGCAGTCCCTCGACAGGGGCCAACACTGAAGCTTTCTTT. Full variable domain (remainder filled in from reference TRBV5-1 and TRBJ1-1): KAGVTQTPRYLIKTRGQQVTLSCSPISGHRSVSWYQQTPGQGLQFLFEYFSETQRNKGNFPGRFSGRQFSNSRSEMNVSTLELGDSALYLCASSPSTGANTEAFFGQGTRLTVV.

The chain has TRBV7-2 and TRBJ1-3; D is unresolved. The V gene lost 5 bases and the J gene lost 1 base, with 9 bases spanning the gap. The CDR3 is 14 residues long. Germline CDR1 SGHTA, CDR2 FQGNSA. The CDR3 bases are TGTGCCAGCAGCCAGTCCCTTTCTGGAAACACCATATATTTT. This sequence encodes CASSQSLSGNTIYF.

The chain employs TRBV12-3 or TRBV12-4 and TRBJ2-2; possible D gene TRBD2, 5 bases. The CDR3 extends over 13 amino acids. V lost 6 bases, J lost 3 bases, and 8 bases lay in between. CDR3 DNA sequence: TGTGCCAGCAGCCGGGGAGACACCGGGGAGCTGTTTTTT. It yields the protein CASSRGDTGELFF.

The gene calls are TRBV7-2 and TRBJ1-4; D possibly corresponds to TRBD1 (6 bases). CDR3 length equals 16 residues. Germline CDR1 SGHTA, CDR2 FQGNSA. The V end was cut by 2 bases, the J end by 8 bases, with 18 bases between. For the CDR3, the DNA is TGTGCCAGCAGCTTACCCCCTCTGGGGGCGCAGGAAAAACTGTTTTTT. It encodes CASSLPPLGAQEKLFF.

This clone was detected once. The chain is built from TRBV5-4 and TRBJ2-7; TRBD1 might be the D (6 bases). From germline, CDR1 is SGHNT and CDR2 YYREEE (reference sequence). The V end lost 2 bases, the J end lost 2 bases, and 17 bases lay between the germline ends. The CDR3 is 16 amino acids. CDR3 coding DNA: TGTGCCAGCAGCTTTGGTGGACAGCGCCCCACCTACGAGCAGTACTTC. It encodes CASSFGGQRPTYEQYF.

The count of this clone is one. The V and J genes are TRBV4-2 and TRBJ1-1; the match to TRBD1 covers 10 bases. V shed 4 bases, J shed 4 bases, and the junction held 3 bases outside the gene matches. CDR1 is LGHNA and CDR2 is YNFKEQ in the germline V gene. The CDR3 sequence is 14 residues long. CDR3 nucleotide sequence: TGTGCCAGCAGCCCCCGGGACAGGGGCACTGAAGCTTTCTTT. Protein: CASSPRDRGTEAFF.

The chain couples TRBV19 to TRBJ1-1; D gene ambiguous. CDR3 length equals 13 residues. Trimming left V 4 bases short and J 1 base short, with 7 bases between. Germline loops: CDR1 LNHDA, CDR2 SQIVND (reference sequence). The CDR3 loop is CASSNMANTEAFF. DNA for the CDR3: TGTGCCAGTAGTAATATGGCGAACACTGAAGCTTTCTTT.

The rearrangement uses TRBV24-1 and TRBJ2-7; TRBD2 is a possible D gene (6 bases). Germline assignment: CDR1 KGHDR and CDR2 SFDVKD. The CDR3 is 16 amino acids. The ends were cut back, 4 bases at V and 2 bases at J, with 17 bases in the middle. This CDR3 reads CATSDNGRRGTYEQYF. The CDR3 nucleotides read TGTGCCACCAGTGACAACGGACGCCGGGGGACCTACGAGCAGTACTTC.

The chain joins TRBV28 to TRBJ1-1, with 7 bases identical to TRBD1. This CDR3 is built from 15 residues. Germline trimming cut 5 bases from V and 4 bases from J; bases unmatched to any gene: 10. Per germline, CDR1 MDHEN and CDR2 SYDVKM. Written as DNA, the CDR3 is TGTGCCAGCAGTCCAGGACAGGTTATGGGCACTGAAGCTTTCTTT. This encodes CASSPGQVMGTEAFF.

This chain joins TRBV30 and TRBJ1-5; 7 bases align to TRBD1. Germline trimming cut 2 bases from V and 7 bases from J; bases unmatched to any gene: 8. The CDR3 contains 14 residues. Germline assignment: CDR1 GTSNPN and CDR2 SVGIG (reference sequence). The DNA for the CDR3 is TGTGCCTGGAGTCCGGACAGGATTACGCAGCCCCAGCATTTT. Its protein is CAWSPDRITQPQHF.

V usage is TRBV24-1 and J usage is TRBJ1-5; 7 bases line up with TRBD1. With 5 bases clipped from V and 6 bases from J, the junction kept 12 bases outside the gene matches. The CDR3 runs to 16 residues. Germline CDR1 KGHDR, CDR2 SFDVKD. The CDR3 bases are TGTGCCACCAGTGCCGCAGGGGGGAGCTCAGGTCAGCCCCAGCATTTT. Amino acids: CATSAAGGSSGQPQHF.

The chain couples TRBV6-5 to TRBJ2-1; TRBD1 might be the D (5 bases). This CDR3 is 15 amino acids long. V was cut by 6 bases and J by 11 bases, with 23 bases left in between. Germline V gene lookup returns CDR1 MNHEY and CDR2 SVGAGI. DNA for the CDR3: TGTGCCAGCAGCTCATCAGACAGCCCCCCTACAAAGCAGTTCTTC. Translation gives CASSSSDSPPTKQFF.

This sequence joins TRBV5-6 and TRBJ2-1; 12 bases match TRBD2. The CDR3 contains 14 residues. Trimming removed 4 bases from V and 10 bases from J; junction bases left unmatched: 6. Germline CDR1 SGHDT, CDR2 YYEEEE. CDR3 in amino acids: CASSQRLAGDEQFF. CDR3 DNA sequence: TGTGCCAGCAGCCAACGACTAGCGGGAGACGAGCAGTTCTTC.

This clone was counted between two and nine times. The chain links TRBV7-3 to TRBJ1-1, with 9 bases aligning to TRBD1. Germline V gene sequence: CDR1 SGHTA, CDR2 FQGTGA. The CDR3 is 15 amino acids. V dropped 5 bases and J dropped 4; count of bases not matched to a gene: 8. The CDR3 is CASSTQGAPITEAFF. The CDR3 region has the DNA TGTGCCAGCAGCACACAGGGGGCGCCAATCACTGAAGCTTTCTTT.

This rearrangement joins TRBV2 to TRBJ2-1, with D possibly being TRBD2 (5 bases). The CDR3 consists of 14 residues. With 8 bases removed from V and 0 bases from J, the gap between germline ends came to 11 bases. In germline, CDR1 is SNHLY, CDR2 FYNNEI. This chain's CDR3 is CASVGVSSYNEQFF. CDR3 coding DNA: TGTGCCAGCGTCGGGGTCAGCTCCTACAATGAGCAGTTCTTC. The full variable domain, in which reference TRBV2 and TRBJ2-1 provide the parts outside the CDR3, is EPEVTQTPSHQVTQMGQEVILRCVPISNHLYFYWYRQILGQKVEFLVSFYNNEISEKSEIFDDQFSVERPDGSNFTLKIRSTKLEDSAMYFCASVGVSSYNEQFFGPGTRLTVL.

J is TRBJ2-1 and V is TRBV20-1; TRBD2 agrees at 8 bases. Trimming removed 3 bases from V and 0 bases from J; junction bases left unmatched: 13. This CDR3 has 18 residues. Looked up from germline, CDR1 is DFQATT and CDR2 is SNEGSKA (reference sequence). The DNA for the CDR3 is TGCAGTGCTAGTGACGGCGGGAGGTTGGCGAGCTCCTACAATGAGCAGTTCTTC. Translation: CSASDGGRLASSYNEQFF.

The rearrangement links TRBV5-4 to TRBJ2-3, with 10 bases identical to TRBD1. V lost 9 bases to trimming and J lost 3 bases; unmatched junction nucleotides: 4. CDR1 and CDR2 from the germline V gene are SGHNT and YYREEE (reference sequence). The CDR3 runs 13 residues. The CDR3 loop is CATAGQGTDTQYF. DNA of the CDR3: TGTGCCACCGCGGGACAGGGGACAGATACGCAGTATTTT.

This chain connects TRBV7-8 to TRBJ2-2; 7 bases agree with TRBD1. Germline V lookup: CDR1 SGHVS, CDR2 FQNEAQ. The V and J ends lost 11 bases and 0 bases, in that order; junction bases with no gene match: 3. The CDR3 has 13 residues. CDR3 loop: CAVDRTNTGELFF. CDR3 sequence (DNA): TGTGCCGTGGACAGGACGAACACCGGGGAGCTGTTTTTT.

The chain recombines TRBV6-1 with TRBJ1-2; 7 bases align to TRBD1. J was trimmed by 5 bases and V by 0 bases; bases with no gene match: 6. Germline V gene lookup returns CDR1 MNHNS and CDR2 SASEGT. The CDR3 runs to 15 residues. CDR3 DNA sequence: TGTGCCAGCAGTGAAGCGGGACAGCTTCTTTATGGCTACACCTTC. Translation: CASSEAGQLLYGYTF.

The V call is TRBV19, the J call TRBJ2-5; 10 bases match TRBD1. CDR1 and CDR2 from the germline V gene are LNHDA and SQIVND (reference sequence). This CDR3 spans 14 amino acids. After removal of 6 bases from V and 2 bases from J, the junction contained 3 bases not matched to a gene. CDR3 nucleotides: TGTGCCAGTAGGGGACAGGGGCCGCAAGAGACCCAGTACTTC. It yields the protein CASRGQGPQETQYF.

J is TRBJ2-3 and V is TRBV30, with D unresolved. V lost 2 bases and J lost 4, with 10 bases in between. Germline CDR1 is GTSNPN and CDR2 is SVGIG (reference sequence). The CDR3 contains 13 residues. The CDR3 nucleotides are TGTGCCTGGAGTCCGGCAGGCGCAGATACGCAGTATTTT. Translating gives CAWSPAGADTQYF.

The gene calls are TRBV29-1 and TRBJ1-2; TRBD1 is a possible D gene (6 bases). Trimming took 3 bases from V and 4 from J, leaving 12 bases between them. The CDR3 totals 13 residues. The V gene's germline CDR1 is SQVTM and CDR2 ANQGSEA. The CDR3 DNA follows: TGCAGCGTTGACACCCAGGGGTTCTATGGCTACACCTTC. It specifies CSVDTQGFYGYTF.

This chain joins TRBV5-5 and TRBJ1-3; D not resolved. V was clipped by 4 bases and J by 2 bases, with 10 bases between them. The CDR3 is 14 residues long. Germline-derived CDR1 and CDR2 are SGHKS and YYEKEE (reference sequence). The CDR3 region is CASSPRVAGNTIYF. In DNA, the CDR3 is TGTGCCAGCAGCCCCCGAGTGGCTGGAAACACCATATATTTT.

V is TRBV6-5 and J is TRBJ1-1; 8 bases fit TRBD1. The CDR3 has 15 residues. CDR1 and CDR2 (germline): MNHEY, SVGAGI. Losses at the gene ends were 0 bases for V and 1 base for J; bases not matched to a gene: 1. The CDR3 sequence: CASSYSGTGNTEAFF. CDR3 coding DNA: TGTGCCAGCAGTTACTCGGGGACAGGGAACACTGAAGCTTTCTTT.

CDR3 protein: CASSLDAQGSSYNEQFF. CDR3 sequence (DNA): TGTGCCAGCAGCTTAGATGCGCAGGGGAGCTCCTACAATGAGCAGTTCTTC. V usage is TRBV11-2 and J usage is TRBJ2-1; tentatively, D is TRBD1 (6 bases). V lost 0 bases and J 0 bases, leaving 12 bases between the germline ends. The CDR3 consists of 17 residues. CDR1 and CDR2 from the germline V gene are SGHAT and FQNNGV.

The table lists this clone with a count of one. The V call is TRBV10-3, the J call TRBJ2-7; 7 bases are a match to TRBD2. Trimming at V came to 0 bases and at J to 1 base, leaving 9 bases not matched to a gene. This CDR3 comprises 17 residues. The germline V gene encodes CDR1 ENHRY and CDR2 SYGVKD. CDR3 nucleotides: TGTGCCATCAGTGAGTCCCTCGGGCTAGCGGCTTCCTACGAGCAGTACTTC. This sequence encodes CAISESLGLAASYEQYF.

The rearrangement links TRBV3-1 (or the pseudogene TRBV3-2) to TRBJ1-6; a weak D match, TRBD1 (5 bases). The germline CDR1 and CDR2 sequences are LGHDT and YNNKEL (reference sequence). This CDR3 is 18 amino acids long. Trimming removed 2 bases from V and 3 bases from J, with 17 bases in between. The CDR3 sequence is CASSQLSLGGGYNSPLHF. Written as DNA, the CDR3 is TGTGCCAGCAGCCAACTGTCCCTTGGCGGGGGCTATAATTCACCCCTCCACTTT.